This entry lists 30 T cell receptor beta chains sequenced from one sample in a study of vaccination effects on CD4 cells after COVID-19. Using immunoSEQ multiplex PCR, the repertoire was profiled, and TCRdb retains in-frame clones only, with some absent. Of under 35,000 clones listed, roughly 63% are singletons. ViraFEST assay sequencing came after antigen-specific CD4+ T cells were expanded with viral peptide pools. Following an approximately 10-day culture, CD4+ T cells were purified. The participants, recipients of two vaccine doses, got either BNT162b2 or mRNA-1273. For these receptors, no antigen is known. Sequencing used CD4+ T cells from PBMCs cultured with SARS-CoV-2 spike peptides, obtained after COVID-19 vaccination. These receptors came from a human donor who received a COVID-19 vaccine.

This clone was detected a few times. The CDR3 region is CASSYSERAGIYYGYTF. The CDR3 DNA is TGTGCCAGCAGTTACTCGGAAAGGGCAGGGATTTACTATGGCTACACCTTC. The chain uses TRBV6-2 or TRBV6-3 and TRBJ1-2, with a tentative D call TRBD1 (5 bases). Germline V gives CDR1 MNHEY, CDR2 SVGEGT. The CDR3 loop spans 17 amino acids. V lost 0 bases and J lost 3, with 17 bases in between.

This clone was seen only a few times. The rearrangement links TRBV7-2 to TRBJ2-2; D gene uncertain. Germline CDR1 is SGHTA and CDR2 is FQGNSA. The CDR3 length is 12 residues. The V and J ends lost 7 bases and 3 bases respectively, with 6 bases between them. CDR3 nucleotides: TGTGCCAGCACCTCGGACACCGGGGAGCTGTTTTTT. Its translation: CASTSDTGELFF.

The chain has TRBV21-1 and TRBJ2-5; the table calls TRBD2, which could not be checked here. TRBV21-1 is a recognized pseudogene. The CDR3 spans 15 residues. Written as DNA, the CDR3 is TGTGCCAGCCACAACAGCCCGGGGGTAGGGGAGACCCAGTACTTC. Protein sequence: CASHNSPGVGETQYF.

The chain recombines TRBV6-4 with TRBJ2-1; D call uncertain. Per the germline V gene, CDR1 is MRHNA and CDR2 is SNTAGT. V dropped 8 bases and J dropped 0 bases, with 8 bases sitting between them. The length of the CDR3 is 13 residues. In DNA, the CDR3 is TGTGCCAGCTTGCTTGGCTCCTACAATGAGCAGTTCTTC. Translation: CASLLGSYNEQFF.

This chain joins TRBV19 and TRBJ1-2; D ambiguous. Trimming removed 3 bases from V and 8 bases from J, with 19 bases in between. CDR3 length: 15 amino acids. Germline-derived CDR1 and CDR2 are LNHDA and SQIVND (reference sequence). The CDR3 loop reads CASSIPLASRRGYTF. CDR3 bases: TGTGCCAGTAGTATTCCCCTCGCATCCCGCCGCGGCTACACCTTC.

The rearrangement links TRBV24-1 to TRBJ2-5, with unresolved D. The CDR3 length is 13 residues. Trimming cost V 3 bases and J 5 bases, with 9 bases left between them. In germline, CDR1 is KGHDR, CDR2 SFDVKD. The CDR3 DNA reads as TGTGCCACCAGTGATGGGCAGTTGGAGACCCAGTACTTC. This translates into CATSDGQLETQYF.

This chain joins TRBV27 and TRBJ2-7; the match to TRBD1 covers 9 bases. CDR1 is MNHEY, CDR2 SMNVEV, per germline (reference sequence). This CDR3 is built from 17 residues. The junction had 12 bases not matched to a gene; V was cut back by 3 bases and J by 3 bases. CDR3 residues: CASSFSGTGTGNYEQYF. The DNA of the CDR3 is TGTGCCAGCAGTTTTTCCGGGACGGGGACAGGGAACTACGAGCAGTACTTC.

The chain combines TRBV3-1 (or the pseudogene TRBV3-2) with TRBJ2-1, with D perhaps TRBD1 (5 bases). CDR1 and CDR2 from the germline V gene are LGHDT and YNNKEL (reference sequence). The CDR3 runs 16 residues. V dropped 0 bases and J dropped 9 bases, with 18 bases sitting between them. The CDR3 bases are TGTGCCAGCAGCCAAGAGTTGGGCAGGGCGTGGAGTGAGCAGTTCTTC. Translated, it gives CASSQELGRAWSEQFF.

There are a few counts of this clone. The chain joins TRBV5-8 to TRBJ1-1; the D gene is possibly TRBD1 (5 bases). Trimming removed 5 bases from V and 1 base from J, with 15 bases in between. The CDR3 extends over 15 amino acids. Germline V gene sequence: CDR1 SGHTS, CDR2 YDEGEE. CDR3: CASRLGGAQNTEAFF. The CDR3 nucleotides are TGTGCCAGCAGGCTGGGTGGGGCCCAGAACACTGAAGCTTTCTTT.

This sequence joins TRBV5-4 and TRBJ2-7; 8 bases match TRBD2. J was trimmed by 6 bases and V by 5 bases; bases with no gene match: 10. Per the germline V gene, CDR1 is SGHNT and CDR2 is YYREEE (reference sequence). CDR3 length: 14 amino acids. The CDR3 DNA follows: TGTGCCAGCAGACGGCCGGGACTAGTTTCCGAGCAGTACTTC. Translating it yields CASRRPGLVSEQYF.

The chain links TRBV11-2 to TRBJ1-2; TRBD1 agrees at 10 bases. The CDR3 runs 15 residues. Trimming cost V 1 base and J 7 bases; bases outside gene matches: 6. The V gene's germline CDR1 is SGHAT and CDR2 FQNNGV. CDR3 loop: CASSLGGQGVSGYTF. CDR3 in DNA: TGTGCCAGCAGCTTAGGCGGACAGGGGGTCTCTGGCTACACCTTC.

The rearrangement uses TRBV5-1 and TRBJ2-7, with D uncertain. Germline V gene sequence: CDR1 SGHRS, CDR2 YFSETQ. This CDR3 comprises 14 residues. The V gene lost 0 bases and the J gene lost 0 bases, with 7 bases spanning the gap. CDR3 region: CASSLVGSSYEQYF. CDR3 DNA sequence: TGCGCCAGCAGCTTGGTGGGGTCCTCCTACGAGCAGTACTTC.

The V and J genes are TRBV6-5 and TRBJ1-4; 7 positions match TRBD1. Germline CDR1 reads MNHEY; CDR2 reads SVGAGI. The CDR3 consists of 12 residues. Trimming removed 6 bases from V and 8 bases from J; junction bases left unmatched: 3. The CDR3 nucleotides read TGTGCCAGCAGGGCAGGGGGAGAAAAACTGTTTTTT. Its translation is CASRAGGEKLFF.

This clone was seen just once. The CDR3 loop reads CASSYQETQYF. The CDR3 DNA is TGCGCCAGCAGCTACCAAGAGACCCAGTACTTC. The V call is TRBV5-1, the J call TRBJ2-5; D gene unclear. CDR1 is SGHRS, CDR2 YFSETQ, per germline. This CDR3 contains 11 residues. Trimming took off 3 bases at V and 0 bases at J, with 0 bases between the two ends.

This chain connects TRBV21-1 to TRBJ1-1. TRBV21-1 is given as a pseudogene. The CDR3 loop spans 14 amino acids. The CDR3 nucleotides are TGTGCCAGCAGCAAAATACTGGTGAGCACTGAAGCTTTCTTT. Translating it yields CASSKILVSTEAFF.

The J gene is TRBJ2-6, the V gene TRBV10-3; perhaps TRBD2 as D (5 bases). The CDR3 sequence is 17 residues long. Germline V gene sequence: CDR1 ENHRY, CDR2 SYGVKD. The V end lost 6 bases, the J end lost 1 base, and 16 bases lay between the germline ends. The CDR3, as DNA: TGTGCCATCAGCTCGGGTCTCACGGGATCTGGGGCCAACGTCCTGACTTTC. Translated: CAISSGLTGSGANVLTF.

The V call is TRBV6-6, the J call TRBJ2-2; D is unresolved. The CDR3 extends over 15 amino acids. Per germline, CDR1 MNHNY and CDR2 SVGAGI (reference sequence). V was trimmed by 2 bases and J by 6 bases, leaving 13 bases between them. Written as DNA, the CDR3 is TGTGCCAGCAGTTACCTTAGTCCCGGGCCCGGGGAGCTGTTTTTT. It is translated as CASSYLSPGPGELFF.

This rearrangement joins TRBV5-4 to TRBJ1-5; the D is unclear. Per the germline V gene, CDR1 is SGHNT and CDR2 is YYREEE (reference sequence). The CDR3 is 15 residues long. Trimming removed 0 bases from V and 5 bases from J, with 12 bases in between. The CDR3 DNA reads TGTGCCAGCAGCTTGGGTGGAGGGATGGATCAGCCCCAGCATTTT. Translated: CASSLGGGMDQPQHF.

V is TRBV6-1 and J is TRBJ2-2, with D uncertain. V was trimmed by 7 bases and J by 3 bases, leaving 9 bases between them. Germline V gene sequence: CDR1 MNHNS, CDR2 SASEGT. The CDR3 extends over 13 amino acids. The CDR3 nucleotides are TGTGCCAGCAATGGGAAATACACCGGGGAGCTGTTTTTT. Translated: CASNGKYTGELFF.

The rearrangement joins TRBV18 to TRBJ2-7, with D tentatively TRBD1 or TRBD2 (5 bases each). The V gene lost 3 bases and the J gene lost 3 bases, with 15 bases spanning the gap. Germline V gene lookup returns CDR1 KGHSH and CDR2 LQKENI. The CDR3 is 15 residues long. The CDR3 here is CASSPAGTTIYEQYF. Written as DNA, the CDR3 is TGTGCCAGCTCACCGGCCGGGACGACGATCTACGAGCAGTACTTC.

The chain recombines TRBV5-1 with TRBJ2-3; 8 bases line up with TRBD1. The germline CDR1 and CDR2 sequences are SGHRS and YFSETQ. The junction had 2 bases not matched to a gene; V was cut back by 0 bases and J by 2 bases. CDR3 size: 15 residues. The CDR3 DNA is TGCGCCAGCAGCTTGGAGGGACAGGACACAGATACGCAGTATTTT. It encodes CASSLEGQDTDTQYF.

The genes are TRBV10-2 and TRBJ1-4; D is perhaps TRBD1 (5 bases). V was trimmed by 8 bases and J by 5 bases, leaving 12 bases between them. This CDR3 spans 13 amino acids. Looked up from germline, CDR1 is WSHSY and CDR2 is SAAADI. CDR3 sequence reads: CASRRDGNEKLFF. DNA for the CDR3: TGCGCCAGCCGACGGGACGGGAATGAAAAACTGTTTTTT.

This clone was observed a few times. The chain is built from TRBV7-2 and TRBJ2-4; D is unclear. The CDR3 consists of 14 residues. V lost 3 bases, J lost 0 bases, and 6 bases lay in between. CDR1 SGHTA and CDR2 FQGNSA come from the germline V gene. The DNA of the CDR3 is TGTGCCAGCAGCTTGAGACTAGCCAAAAACATTCAGTACTTC. This sequence encodes CASSLRLAKNIQYF.

The CDR3 coding sequence is TGTGCCAGCAGCCAGTTAAGCACAGATACGCAGTATTTT. Protein sequence: CASSQLSTDTQYF. V is TRBV6-5 and J is TRBJ2-3, with D unclear. The V gene's germline CDR1 is MNHEY and CDR2 SVGAGI. V was pared by 6 bases and J by 0 bases, with 7 bases between. CDR3 length: 13 residues.

The chain employs TRBV5-1 and TRBJ2-5, with a weak D call TRBD2 (6 bases). The CDR3 extends over 17 amino acids. Germline V gene sequence: CDR1 SGHRS, CDR2 YFSETQ. Trimming left V 1 base short and J 5 bases short, with 21 bases between. CDR3 sequence (DNA): TGCGCCAGCAGCTTGTCGGGGGATGTCCAGGGTGGGGAGACCCAGTACTTC. Encoded protein: CASSLSGDVQGGETQYF. The variable domain in full, with the rest retrieved from reference TRBV5-1 and TRBJ2-5, is KAGVTQTPRYLIKTRGQQVTLSCSPISGHRSVSWYQQTPGQGLQFLFEYFSETQRNKGNFPGRFSGRQFSNSRSEMNVSTLELGDSALYLCASSLSGDVQGGETQYFGPGTRLLVL.

This chain uses TRBV19 with TRBJ2-3, with 9 bases aligning to TRBD1. Germline V lookup: CDR1 LNHDA, CDR2 SQIVND (reference sequence). V was clipped by 10 bases and J by 2 bases; unmatched bases: 4. This CDR3 has 13 amino acids. This CDR3 is CATGTGNTDTQYF. The CDR3 DNA reads TGTGCCACCGGGACAGGGAACACAGATACGCAGTATTTT.

This chain connects TRBV5-1 to TRBJ2-2, with a possible D match to TRBD1 (6 bases). Per the germline V gene, CDR1 is SGHRS and CDR2 is YFSETQ. The CDR3 spans 14 residues. V lost 4 bases to trimming and J lost 5 bases, with 12 bases between them. Written as DNA, the CDR3 is TGCGCCAGCAGCGTTATACAGGGAACCGGGGAGCTGTTTTTT. Protein: CASSVIQGTGELFF.

The chain combines TRBV29-1 with TRBJ1-1, with TRBD1 identical over 7 bases. Germline values: CDR1 SQVTM, CDR2 ANQGSEA. Trimming removed 6 bases from V and 4 bases from J; junction bases left unmatched: 11. The CDR3 consists of 14 residues. CDR3 DNA sequence: TGCAGCGTCCGACAGGGAGGATCGGGCACTGAAGCTTTCTTT. Translating gives CSVRQGGSGTEAFF.

This chain joins TRBV9 and TRBJ2-1, with D perhaps matching TRBD1 or TRBD2 (6 bases each). CDR3 length equals 17 residues. The ends were cut back, 3 bases at V and 3 bases at J, with 19 bases in the middle. Germline loops: CDR1 SGDLS, CDR2 YYNGEE. The CDR3 spells CASSAGARMGGYNEQFF. As DNA, the CDR3 is TGTGCCAGCAGCGCGGGGGCCCGGATGGGAGGCTACAATGAGCAGTTCTTC. Filled out from reference TRBV9 and TRBJ2-1, the complete variable domain reads DSGVTQTPKHLITATGQRVTLRCSPRSGDLSVYWYQQSLDQGLQFLIQYYNGEERAKGNILERFSAQQFPDLHSELNLSSLELGDSALYFCASSAGARMGGYNEQFFGPGTRLTVL.

The V and J genes are TRBV5-1 and TRBJ2-2, with D tentatively TRBD1 (5 bases). Germline V gene data show CDR1 as SGHRS and CDR2 as YFSETQ. This CDR3 region has 16 residues. V lost 5 bases and J 1 base, leaving 15 bases between the germline ends. CDR3 sequence reads: CASRSTEALNTGELFF. The CDR3 DNA sequence: TGCGCCAGCAGATCGACAGAAGCCTTGAACACCGGGGAGCTGTTTTTT.